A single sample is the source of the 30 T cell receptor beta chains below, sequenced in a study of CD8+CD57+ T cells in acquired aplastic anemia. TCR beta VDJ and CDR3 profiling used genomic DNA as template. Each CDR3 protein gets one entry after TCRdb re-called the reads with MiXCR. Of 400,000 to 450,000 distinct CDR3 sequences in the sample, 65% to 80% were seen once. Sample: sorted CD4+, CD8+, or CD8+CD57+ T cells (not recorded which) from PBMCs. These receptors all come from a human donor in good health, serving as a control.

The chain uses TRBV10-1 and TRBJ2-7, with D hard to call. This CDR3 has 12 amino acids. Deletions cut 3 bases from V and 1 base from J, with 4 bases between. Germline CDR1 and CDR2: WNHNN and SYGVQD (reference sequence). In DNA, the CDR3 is TGCGCCAGCAGTGACGCTTCCTACGAGCAGTACTTC. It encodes CASSDASYEQYF.

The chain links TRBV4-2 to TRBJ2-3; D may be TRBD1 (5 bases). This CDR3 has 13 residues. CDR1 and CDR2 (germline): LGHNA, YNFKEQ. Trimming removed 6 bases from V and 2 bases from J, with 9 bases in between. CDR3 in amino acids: CASSPGSTDTQYF. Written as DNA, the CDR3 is TGTGCCAGCAGTCCAGGGTCCACAGATACGCAGTATTTT.

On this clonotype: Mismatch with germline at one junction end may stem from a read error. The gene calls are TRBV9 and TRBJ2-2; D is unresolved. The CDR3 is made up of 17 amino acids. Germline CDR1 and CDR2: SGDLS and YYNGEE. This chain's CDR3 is CAGSVGTAGRNTGELFF. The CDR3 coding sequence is TGTGCCGGCAGCGTTGGAACGGCAGGCAGGAACACCGGGGAGCTGTTTTTT.

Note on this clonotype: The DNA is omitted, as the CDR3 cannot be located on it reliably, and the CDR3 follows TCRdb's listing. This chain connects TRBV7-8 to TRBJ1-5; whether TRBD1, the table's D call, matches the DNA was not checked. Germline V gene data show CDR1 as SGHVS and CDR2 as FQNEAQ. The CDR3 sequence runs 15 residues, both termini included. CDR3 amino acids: CASSLVANQPQHFHF.

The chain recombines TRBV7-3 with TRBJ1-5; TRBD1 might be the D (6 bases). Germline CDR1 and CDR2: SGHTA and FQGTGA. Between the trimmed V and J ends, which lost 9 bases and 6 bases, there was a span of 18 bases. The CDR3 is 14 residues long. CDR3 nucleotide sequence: TGTGCCAGGAGTGTAGCCCAGGGGAGTCAGCCCCAGCATTTT. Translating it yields CARSVAQGSQPQHF.

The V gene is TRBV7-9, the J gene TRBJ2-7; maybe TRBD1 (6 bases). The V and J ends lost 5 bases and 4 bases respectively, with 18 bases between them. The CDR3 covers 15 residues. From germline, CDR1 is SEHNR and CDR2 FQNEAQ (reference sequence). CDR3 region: CASSLGGRSLYEQYF. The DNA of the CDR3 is TGTGCCAGCAGCCTAGGGGGACGGAGCCTGTACGAGCAGTACTTC. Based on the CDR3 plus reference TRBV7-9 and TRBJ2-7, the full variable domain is DTGVSQNPRHKITKRGQNVTFRCDPISEHNRLYWYRQTLGQGPEFLTYFQNEAQLEKSRLLSDRFSAERPKGSFSTLEIQRTEQGDSAMYLCASSLGGRSLYEQYFGPGTRLTVT.

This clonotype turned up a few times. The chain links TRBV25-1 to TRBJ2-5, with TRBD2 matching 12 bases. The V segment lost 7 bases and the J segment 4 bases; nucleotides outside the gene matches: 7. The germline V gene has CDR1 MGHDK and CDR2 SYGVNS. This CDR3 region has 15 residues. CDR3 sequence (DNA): TGTGCCAGCAACCCCTCGGGACTAGCGGGAGAGACCCAGTACTTC. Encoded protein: CASNPSGLAGETQYF.

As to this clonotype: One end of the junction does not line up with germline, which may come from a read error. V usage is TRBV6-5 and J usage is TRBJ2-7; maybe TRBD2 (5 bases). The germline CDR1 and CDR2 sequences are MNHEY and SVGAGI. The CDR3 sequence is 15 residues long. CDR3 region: CASSTSGSLSYEQHF. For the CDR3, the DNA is TGTGCCAGCAGTACTAGTGGCTCCCTTTCCTACGAGCAGCACTTC.

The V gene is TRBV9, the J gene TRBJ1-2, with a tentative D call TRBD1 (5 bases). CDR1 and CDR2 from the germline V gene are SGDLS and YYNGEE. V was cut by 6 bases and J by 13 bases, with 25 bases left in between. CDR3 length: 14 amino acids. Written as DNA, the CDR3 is TGTGCCAGCACGGACGGGGGAGACGAGCAGTTCTTCACCTTC. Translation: CASTDGGDEQFFTF.

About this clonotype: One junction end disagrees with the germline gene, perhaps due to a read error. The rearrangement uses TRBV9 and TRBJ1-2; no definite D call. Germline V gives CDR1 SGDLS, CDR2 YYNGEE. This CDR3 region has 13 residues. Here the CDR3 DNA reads TGTGCCAGCAGCTTACCTGAGGGCACAGAGACCCAGTTC. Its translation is CASSLPEGTETQF. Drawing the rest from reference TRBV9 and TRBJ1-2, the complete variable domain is DSGVTQTPKHLITATGQRVTLRCSPRSGDLSVYWYQQSLDQGLQFLIQYYNGEERAKGNILERFSAQQFPDLHSELNLSSLELGDSALYFCASSLPEGTETQFGSGTRLTVV.

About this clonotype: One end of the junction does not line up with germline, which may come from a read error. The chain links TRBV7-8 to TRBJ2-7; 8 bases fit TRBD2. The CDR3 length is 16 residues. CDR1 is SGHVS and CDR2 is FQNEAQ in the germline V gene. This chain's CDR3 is CATSLPRGGGAYQQYF. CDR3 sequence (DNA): TGTGCCACCAGCTTACCCCGGGGGGGGGGAGCCTACCAGCAGTACTTC.

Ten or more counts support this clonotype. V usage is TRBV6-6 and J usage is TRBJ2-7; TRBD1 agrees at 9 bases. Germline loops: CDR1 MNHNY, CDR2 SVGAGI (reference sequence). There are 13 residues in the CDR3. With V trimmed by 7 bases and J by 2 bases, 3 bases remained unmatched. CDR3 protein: CASKTGGPYEQYF. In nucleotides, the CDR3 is TGTGCCAGCAAAACAGGGGGCCCCTACGAGCAGTACTTC.

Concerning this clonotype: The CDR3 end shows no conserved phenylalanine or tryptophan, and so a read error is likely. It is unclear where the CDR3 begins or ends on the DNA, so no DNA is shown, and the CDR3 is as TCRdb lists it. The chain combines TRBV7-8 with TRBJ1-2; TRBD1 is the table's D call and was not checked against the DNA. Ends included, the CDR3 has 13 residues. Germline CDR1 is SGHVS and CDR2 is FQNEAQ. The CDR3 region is CASSLGGLGGAGV.

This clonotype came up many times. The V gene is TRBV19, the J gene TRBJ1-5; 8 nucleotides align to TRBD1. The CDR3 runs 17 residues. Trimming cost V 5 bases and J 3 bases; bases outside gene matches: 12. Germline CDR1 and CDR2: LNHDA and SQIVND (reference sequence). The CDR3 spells CASSDGRGHSVNQPQHF. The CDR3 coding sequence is TGTGCCAGTAGTGACGGCAGGGGGCATTCGGTCAATCAGCCCCAGCATTTT. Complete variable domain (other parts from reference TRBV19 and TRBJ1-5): DGGITQSPKYLFRKEGQNVTLSCEQNLNHDAMYWYRQDPGQGLRLIYYSQIVNDFQKGDIAEGYSVSREKKESFPLTVTSAQKNPTAFYLCASSDGRGHSVNQPQHFGDGTRLSIL.

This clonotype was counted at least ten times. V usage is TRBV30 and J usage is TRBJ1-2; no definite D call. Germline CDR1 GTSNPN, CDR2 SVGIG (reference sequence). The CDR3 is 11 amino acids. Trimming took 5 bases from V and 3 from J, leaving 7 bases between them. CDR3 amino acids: CAWVKDYGYTF. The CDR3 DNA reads TGTGCCTGGGTAAAGGACTATGGCTACACCTTC. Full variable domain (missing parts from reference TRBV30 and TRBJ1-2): SQTIHQWPATLVQPVGSPLSLECTVEGTSNPNLYWYRQAAGRGLQLLFYSVGIGQISSEVPQNLSASRPQDRQFILSSKKLLLSDSGFYLCAWVKDYGYTFGSGTRLTVV.

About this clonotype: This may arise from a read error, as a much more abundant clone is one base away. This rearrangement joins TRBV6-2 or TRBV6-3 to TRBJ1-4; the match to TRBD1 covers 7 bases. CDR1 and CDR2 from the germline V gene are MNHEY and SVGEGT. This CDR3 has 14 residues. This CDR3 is CASSPQGINDKLFF. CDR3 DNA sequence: TGTGCCAGCAGTCCACAGGGGATTAATGATAAACTGTTTTTT.

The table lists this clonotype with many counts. CDR3 DNA: TGTGCCAGCAGTCTGACAGAGAAGCAGTACTTC. Protein: CASSLTEKQYF. The chain uses TRBV12-3 or TRBV12-4 and TRBJ2-7; tentatively, D is TRBD1 (5 bases). This CDR3 contains 11 residues. Trimming left V 5 bases short and J 8 bases short, with 10 bases between.

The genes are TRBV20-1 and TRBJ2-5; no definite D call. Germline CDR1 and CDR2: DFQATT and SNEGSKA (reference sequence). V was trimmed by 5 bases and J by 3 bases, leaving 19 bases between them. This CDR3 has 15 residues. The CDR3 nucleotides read TGCAGTGCTCTCTTCAGCGACTCGGGCAAAGAGACCCAGTACTTC. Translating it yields CSALFSDSGKETQYF.

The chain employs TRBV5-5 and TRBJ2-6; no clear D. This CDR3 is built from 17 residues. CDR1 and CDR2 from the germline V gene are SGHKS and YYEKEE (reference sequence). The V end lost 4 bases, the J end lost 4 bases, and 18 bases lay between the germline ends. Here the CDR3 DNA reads TGTGCCAGCAGCGTAGAACAGAGGCCATTCGGGGCCAACGTCCTGACTTTC. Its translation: CASSVEQRPFGANVLTF.

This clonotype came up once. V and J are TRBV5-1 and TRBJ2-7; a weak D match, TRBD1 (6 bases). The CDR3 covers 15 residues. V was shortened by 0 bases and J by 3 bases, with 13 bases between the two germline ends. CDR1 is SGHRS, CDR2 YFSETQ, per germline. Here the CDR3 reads CASSLDGRDNYEQYF. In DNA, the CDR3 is TGCGCCAGCAGCTTGGACGGACGGGACAACTACGAGCAGTACTTC.

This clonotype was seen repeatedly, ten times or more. DNA of the CDR3: TGTGCCACCAGAAGACAGGGCGAGTCCGAGCAGTACTTC. Protein: CATRRQGESEQYF. The V call is TRBV15, the J call TRBJ2-7; 7 nucleotides agree with TRBD1. This CDR3 region has 13 residues. The germline CDR1 and CDR2 sequences are LNHNV and YYDKDF (reference sequence). The ends lost 6 bases at V and 6 bases at J; junction bases unmatched: 8.

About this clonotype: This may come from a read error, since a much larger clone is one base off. CDR3 amino acids: CASSYLGQGNEKLFF. The CDR3 DNA follows: TGTGCCAGCAGTTACTTGGGACAGGGTAATGAAAAACTGTTTTTT. V gene TRBV10-3 combines with J gene TRBJ1-4; 9 bases line up with TRBD1. The CDR3 runs 15 residues. Looked up from germline, CDR1 is ENHRY and CDR2 is SYGVKD.

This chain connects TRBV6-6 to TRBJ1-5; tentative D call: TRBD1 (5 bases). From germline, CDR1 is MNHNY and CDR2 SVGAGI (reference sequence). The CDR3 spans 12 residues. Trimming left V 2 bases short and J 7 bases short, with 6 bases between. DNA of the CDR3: TGTGCCAGCAGTTACCCAGGGCAGCCCCAGCATTTT. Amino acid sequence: CASSYPGQPQHF.

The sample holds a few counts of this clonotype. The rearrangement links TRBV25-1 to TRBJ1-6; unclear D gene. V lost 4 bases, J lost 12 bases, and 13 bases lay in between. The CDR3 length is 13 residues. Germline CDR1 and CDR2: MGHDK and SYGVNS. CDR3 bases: TGTGCCAGCAGTGCCCAAGGAGGTCTACCCCTCCACTTT. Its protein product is CASSAQGGLPLHF.

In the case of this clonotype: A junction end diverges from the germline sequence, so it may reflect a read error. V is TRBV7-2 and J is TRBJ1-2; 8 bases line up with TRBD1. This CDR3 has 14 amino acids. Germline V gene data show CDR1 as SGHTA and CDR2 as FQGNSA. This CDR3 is CASSRGDRGDGYTF. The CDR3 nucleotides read TGCGCCAGCAGCCGGGGTGACAGGGGAGATGGCTACACCTTC.

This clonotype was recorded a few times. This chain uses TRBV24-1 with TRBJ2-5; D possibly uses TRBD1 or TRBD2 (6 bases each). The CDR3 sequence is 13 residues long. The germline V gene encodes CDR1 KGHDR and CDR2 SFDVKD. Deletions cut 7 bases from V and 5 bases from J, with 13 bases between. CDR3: CATSKGGLETQYF. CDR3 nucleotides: TGTGCCACCAGCAAGGGGGGCTTGGAGACCCAGTACTTC.

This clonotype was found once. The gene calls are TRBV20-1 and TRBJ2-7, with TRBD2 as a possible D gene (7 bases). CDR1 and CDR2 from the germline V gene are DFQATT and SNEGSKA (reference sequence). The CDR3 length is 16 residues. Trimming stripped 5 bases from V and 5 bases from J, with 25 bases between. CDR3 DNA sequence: TGCAGTGCTGAACGAAGGGAAGGGGGGGCGTTCGACGAGCAGTACTTC. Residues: CSAERREGGAFDEQYF.

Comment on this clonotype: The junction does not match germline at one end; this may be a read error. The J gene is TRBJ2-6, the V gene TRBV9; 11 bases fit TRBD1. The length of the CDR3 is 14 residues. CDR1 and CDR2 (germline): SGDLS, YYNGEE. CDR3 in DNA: TGTGCCAGCAGCATAGGACAGGGGGCTGGGGAGACCCCTTTC. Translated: CASSIGQGAGETPF.

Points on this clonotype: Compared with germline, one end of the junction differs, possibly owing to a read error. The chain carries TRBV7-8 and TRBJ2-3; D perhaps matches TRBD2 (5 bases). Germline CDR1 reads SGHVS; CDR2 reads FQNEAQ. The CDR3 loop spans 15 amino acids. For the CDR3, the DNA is TGTGCCAGAACCTTAGAGGTTGCGGGCACAGACACGCAGTATTTT. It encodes CARTLEVAGTDTQYF.

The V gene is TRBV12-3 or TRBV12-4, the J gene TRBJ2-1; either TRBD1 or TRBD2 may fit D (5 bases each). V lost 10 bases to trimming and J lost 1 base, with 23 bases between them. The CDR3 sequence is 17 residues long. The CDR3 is CATGVPSREGSYNEQFF. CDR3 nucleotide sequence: TGTGCCACCGGGGTTCCTTCCAGGGAAGGGTCCTACAATGAGCAGTTCTTC.